This T cell receptor (beta chain) appears in the sequencing data of a study of cytomegalovirus exposure and HLA in healthy donors. This clone was recorded a few times. Its antigen remains unknown. TCRdb's copy holds only in-frame clones and misses some; the assay was immunoSEQ multiplex PCR. The sample contains roughly 180,000 clones, approximately 89% of which appear only once. Study results and caveats: Reportedly, diagnosis of cytomegalovirus status by the classifier showed high specificity and sensitivity. In vitro assays verified that three CMV-associated chains recognized CMV antigens specifically. Cytomegalovirus-associated TCR beta chains were listed, numbering 150 to 200. Subsequent analysis found a tendency for first-cohort TCR clusters to co-occur within the approximately 130 validation repertoires.

The CDR3 runs 15 residues. V was cut by 6 bases and J by 1 base, with 16 bases left in between. Germline assignment: CDR1 MDHEN and CDR2 SYDVKM. This chain links TRBV28 with TRBJ2-7; either TRBD1 or TRBD2 may supply D (5 bases each). This TCR was recovered from a man aged 25 to 40 in good health and CMV-seropositive. The sequenced material came from PBMCs. The CDR3 DNA reads TGTGCCAGCAGACGCCAGGGAGAGAGGTCCTACGAGCAGTACTTC. This codes for CASRRQGERSYEQYF.